These 2 T cell receptor beta chains originate from one sample sequenced in a study of control samples from healthy donors and cancer patients. The repertoire was sequenced with immunoSEQ multiplex PCR; TCRdb's copy has only in-frame clones and lacks some. The sample consists of around 81,000 clones, over 90% of them appearing once. Specimen: blood. These receptors came from a woman between 25 and 40 years old in good health.

The chain couples TRBV19 to TRBJ1-2, with D unclear. The CDR3 contains 12 residues. Between the trimmed V and J ends, which lost 8 bases and 8 bases, there was a span of 15 bases. Germline V lookup: CDR1 LNHDA, CDR2 SQIVND (reference sequence). The CDR3 sequence is CASSKGMRGYTF. For the CDR3, the DNA is TGTGCCAGTTCCAAAGGAATGAGAGGCTACACCTTC.

The genes are TRBV7-9 and TRBJ1-1; D might be TRBD1 (5 bases). Germline V lookup: CDR1 SEHNR, CDR2 FQNEAQ (reference sequence). The CDR3 is made up of 15 amino acids. The V gene lost 1 base and the J gene lost 0 bases, with 9 bases spanning the gap. In DNA, the CDR3 is TGTGCCAGCAGCTTAGTCAGGGTCATGAACACTGAAGCTTTCTTT. It codes for CASSLVRVMNTEAFF.